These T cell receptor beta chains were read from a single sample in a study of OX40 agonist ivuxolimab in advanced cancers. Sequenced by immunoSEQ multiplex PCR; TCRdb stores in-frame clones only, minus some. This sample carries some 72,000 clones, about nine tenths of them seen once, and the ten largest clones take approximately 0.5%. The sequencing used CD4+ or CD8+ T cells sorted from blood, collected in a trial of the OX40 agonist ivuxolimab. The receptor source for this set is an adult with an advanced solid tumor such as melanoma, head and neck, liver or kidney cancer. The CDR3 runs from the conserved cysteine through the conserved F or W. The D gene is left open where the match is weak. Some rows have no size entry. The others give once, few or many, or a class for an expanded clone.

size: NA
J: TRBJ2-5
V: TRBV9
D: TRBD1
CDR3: CASSPRQGRGETQYF
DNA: TGTGCCAGCAGTCCGAGACAGGGTAGAGGAGAGACCCAGTACTTC

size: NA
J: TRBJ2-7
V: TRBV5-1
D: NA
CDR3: CASSLAGELNSEQYF
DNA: TGCGCCAGCAGCTTGGCAGGGGAACTCAACTCCGAGCAGTACTTC

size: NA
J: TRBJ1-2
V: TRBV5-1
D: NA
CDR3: CASSFTANYGYTF
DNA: TGCGCCAGCAGCTTCACTGCTAACTATGGCTACACCTTC

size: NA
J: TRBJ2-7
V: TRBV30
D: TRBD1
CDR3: CAWSVTGGEQYF
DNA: TGTGCCTGGAGTGTAACAGGGGGCGAGCAGTACTTC

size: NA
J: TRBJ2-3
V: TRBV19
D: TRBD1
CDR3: CASSGDRGDPTDTQYF
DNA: TGTGCCAGTAGTGGGGACAGAGGGGACCCAACAGATACGCAGTATTTT

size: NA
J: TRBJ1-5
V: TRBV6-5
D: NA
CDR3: CAGMGGEGQPQHF
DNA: TGTGCCGGAATGGGGGGCGAGGGACAGCCCCAGCATTTT

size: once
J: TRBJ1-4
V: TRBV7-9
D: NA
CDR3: CASSLGRGNEKLFF
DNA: TGTGCCAGCAGCTTAGGCCGCGGTAATGAAAAACTGTTTTTT

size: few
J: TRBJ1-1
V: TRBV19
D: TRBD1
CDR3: CASTPDRGNTEAFF
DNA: TGTGCCAGCACGCCCGACAGGGGGAACACTGAAGCTTTCTTT

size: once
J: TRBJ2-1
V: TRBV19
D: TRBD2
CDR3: CASSISRGTSAYNEQFF
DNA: TGTGCCAGTAGTATATCGCGGGGGACTAGCGCCTACAATGAGCAGTTCTTC

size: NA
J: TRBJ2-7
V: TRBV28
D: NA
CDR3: CASRWGQLYEQYF
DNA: TGTGCCAGCAGGTGGGGACAACTTTACGAGCAGTACTTC

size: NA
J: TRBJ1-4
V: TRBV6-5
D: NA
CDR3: CASGAPGREKLFF
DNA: TGTGCCAGCGGGGCCCCAGGGCGTGAAAAACTGTTTTTT

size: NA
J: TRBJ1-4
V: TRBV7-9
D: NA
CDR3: CASSPFQATNEKLFF
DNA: TGTGCCAGCAGCCCATTCCAAGCAACTAATGAAAAACTGTTTTTT

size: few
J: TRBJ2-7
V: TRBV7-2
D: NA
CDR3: CASSIDLPYEQYF
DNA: TGTGCCAGCAGCATAGACCTTCCCTACGAGCAGTACTTC